This TCR beta chain was obtained from a study of blood T cell repertoires in COVID-19. This CDR3 is built from 15 residues. V was cut by 5 bases and J by 1 base, with 12 bases left in between. CDR1 is LNHNV, CDR2 YYDKDF, per germline (reference sequence). TCRdb's copy holds only in-frame clones and misses some; the assay was immunoSEQ multiplex PCR. Of 60,000 to 85,000 clones listed, roughly 91% are singletons. The specimen sequenced was peripheral blood. This chain joins TRBV15 and TRBJ1-3; D gene unclear. The sequence was obtained from a woman aged 80 or over with active or convalescent COVID-19. CDR3: CATSGVLVSGNTIYF. Written as DNA, the CDR3 is TGTGCCACCAGCGGTGTCTTAGTGTCTGGAAACACCATATATTTT.